The present T cell receptor beta chain was sequenced within a study of T cell responses to AZD1222 COVID-19 vaccine. Study-level results: The study found vaccine-associated CD4 TCRs spanning spike, dominant at 160-218 and 743-854. Donor demographics were predominantly white British with a female majority; clonal diversity may be underestimated.

Trimming left V 3 bases short and J 0 bases short, with 15 bases between. This CDR3 has 17 residues. Looked up from germline, CDR1 is MNHEY and CDR2 is SMNVEV (reference sequence). The repertoire was sequenced with immunoSEQ multiplex PCR; TCRdb's copy has only in-frame clones and lacks some. In the table there are over 150,000 clones, approximately 90% of which are singletons. Regarding this clone: Its antigen is unidentified.

Recipients boosted at about 4 weeks or about 12 weeks are pooled. J is TRBJ2-1 and V is TRBV27, with TRBD2 as a possible D gene (6 bases). The receptor's source is an adult who received the AZD1222 COVID-19 vaccine. The input for sequencing was peripheral blood, taken 28 days after the second AZD1222 dose. The CDR3 DNA reads as TGTGCCAGCAGTTTTGCAGGTAGCGGATACTCCTACAATGAGCAGTTCTTC. This codes for CASSFAGSGYSYNEQFF.